This T cell receptor beta chain was retrieved from a study of vaccination effects on CD4 cells after COVID-19. Study details: The participants, recipients of two vaccine doses, got either BNT162b2 or mRNA-1273. Whole-study results and caveats: The vaccine-induced clones of healthy vaccinees included only 1 of 255 that cross-reacted with common cold coronaviruses. Clones induced by infection and by vaccine showed marked clonal contraction late after vaccination.

In germline, CDR1 is MNHEY, CDR2 SVGAGI. The V gene lost 6 bases and the J gene lost 1 base, with 7 bases spanning the gap. The length of the CDR3 is 13 residues. Concerning this clone itself: Antigen specificity is unknown.

Prior to sequencing, the ViraFEST assay stimulated PBMC with viral peptide pools, which expanded the antigen-specific CD4+ T cells. The culture ran for approximately 9 days before CD4+ T cells were isolated. The vaccine recipients had no prior SARS-CoV-2 infection, with negative nucleocapsid antibodies. Here immunoSEQ multiplex PCR was the method, and the copy in TCRdb shows in-frame clones only, minus some. Among 20,000 to 25,000 clones, approximately 70% were seen once, and the ten largest hold over 7.5%. The sample was CD4+ T cells from PBMCs cultured with HCoV-NL63 spike peptides, taken before COVID-19 vaccination. The rearrangement links TRBV6-5 to TRBJ1-5; D remains unclear. The TCR sequence derives from a human donor who received a COVID-19 vaccine. This chain's CDR3 is CASRMDSNQPQHF. CDR3 sequence (DNA): TGTGCCAGCAGGATGGACAGCAATCAGCCCCAGCATTTT.